The clone carrying this T cell receptor (beta chain) turned up a few times. The sample belongs to a study of blood T cells in healthy people across ages. Primed by a sample-barcoded 5' primer and a J-beta primer mix, a second PCR proceeded for 7 to 11 cycles. MiXCR was run by TCRdb on the 5' RACE reads, yielding one entry per CDR3 protein. The sample carries some 1.8 million distinct CDR3 sequences, around 40% recorded once. Germline-derived CDR1 and CDR2 are SGHTA and FQGNSA. The CDR3 totals 15 residues. The germline V and J ends were trimmed by 3 bases and 0 bases, with 11 bases remaining between them.

The source is a human donor in good health. Sequenced input: blood. This chain links TRBV7-2 with TRBJ1-1; D is possibly TRBD1 (5 bases). The CDR3 protein is CASSFPGGMNTEAFF. The DNA for the CDR3 is TGTGCCAGCAGCTTCCCCGGGGGGATGAACACTGAAGCTTTCTTT.